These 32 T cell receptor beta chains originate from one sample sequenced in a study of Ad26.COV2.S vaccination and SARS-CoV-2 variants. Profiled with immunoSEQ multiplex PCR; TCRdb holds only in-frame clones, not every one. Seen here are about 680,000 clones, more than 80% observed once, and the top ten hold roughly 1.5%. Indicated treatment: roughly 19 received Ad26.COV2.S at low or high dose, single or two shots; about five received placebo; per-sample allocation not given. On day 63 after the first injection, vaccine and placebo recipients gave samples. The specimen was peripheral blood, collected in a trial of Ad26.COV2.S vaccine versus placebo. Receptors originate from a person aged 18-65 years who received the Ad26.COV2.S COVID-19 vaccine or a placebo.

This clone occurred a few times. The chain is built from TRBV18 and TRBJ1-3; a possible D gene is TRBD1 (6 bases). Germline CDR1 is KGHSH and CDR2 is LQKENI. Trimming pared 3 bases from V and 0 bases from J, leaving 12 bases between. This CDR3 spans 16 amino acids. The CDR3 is CASSPAGAFSGNTIYF. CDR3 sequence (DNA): TGTGCCAGCTCACCGGCAGGGGCCTTCTCTGGAAACACCATATATTTT. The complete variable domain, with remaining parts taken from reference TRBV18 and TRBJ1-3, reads NAGVMQNPRHLVRRRGQEARLRCSPMKGHSHVYWYRQLPEEGLKFMVYLQKENIIDESGMPKERFSAEFPKEGPSILRIQQVVRGDSAAYFCASSPAGAFSGNTIYFGEGSWLTVV.

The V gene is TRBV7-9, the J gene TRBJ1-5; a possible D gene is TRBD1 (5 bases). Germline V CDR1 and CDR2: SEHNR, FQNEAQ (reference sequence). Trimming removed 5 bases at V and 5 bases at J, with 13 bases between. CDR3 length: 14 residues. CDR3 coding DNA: TGTGCCAGCAGCCCGGGGGGAGGGGATCAGCCCCAGCATTTT. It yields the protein CASSPGGGDQPQHF.

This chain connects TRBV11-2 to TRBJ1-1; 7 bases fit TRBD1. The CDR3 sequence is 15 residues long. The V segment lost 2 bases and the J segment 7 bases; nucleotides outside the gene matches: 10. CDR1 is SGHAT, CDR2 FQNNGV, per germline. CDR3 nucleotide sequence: TGTGCCAGCAGCTTAACGGCTAGTGGGGACAGTGAAGCTTTCTTT. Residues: CASSLTASGDSEAFF.

The CDR3 nucleotides are TGTGCCAGCAGCCAGACTAGCGCGGGGGGCTATGAGCAGTTCTTC. Residues: CASSQTSAGGYEQFF. The chain carries TRBV7-8 and TRBJ2-1; 8 bases fit TRBD2. The CDR3 spans 15 residues. Germline CDR1 and CDR2: SGHVS and FQNEAQ. The J segment lost 8 bases and the V segment lost 5 bases, leaving 11 bases of the junction unmatched.

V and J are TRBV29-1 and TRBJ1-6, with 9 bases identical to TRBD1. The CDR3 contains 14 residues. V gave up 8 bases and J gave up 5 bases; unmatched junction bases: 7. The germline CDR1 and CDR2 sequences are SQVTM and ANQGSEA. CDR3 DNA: TGCAGCCCAACCGGGACAGGGCATAATTCACCCCTCCACTTT. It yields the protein CSPTGTGHNSPLHF.

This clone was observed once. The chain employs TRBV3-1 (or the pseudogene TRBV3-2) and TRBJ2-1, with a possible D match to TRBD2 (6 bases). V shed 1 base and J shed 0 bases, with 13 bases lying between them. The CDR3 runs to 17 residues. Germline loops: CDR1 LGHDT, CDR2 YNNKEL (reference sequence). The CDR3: CASSQVHGSASYNEQFF. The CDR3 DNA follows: TGTGCCAGCAGCCAAGTGCACGGGAGTGCCTCCTACAATGAGCAGTTCTTC.

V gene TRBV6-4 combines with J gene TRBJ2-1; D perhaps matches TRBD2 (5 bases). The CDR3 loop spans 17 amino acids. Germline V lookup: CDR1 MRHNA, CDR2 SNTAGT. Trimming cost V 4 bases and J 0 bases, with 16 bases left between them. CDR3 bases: TGTGCCAGCAGTGTAGCCGGTACTAGGAACTCCTACAATGAGCAGTTCTTC. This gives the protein CASSVAGTRNSYNEQFF.

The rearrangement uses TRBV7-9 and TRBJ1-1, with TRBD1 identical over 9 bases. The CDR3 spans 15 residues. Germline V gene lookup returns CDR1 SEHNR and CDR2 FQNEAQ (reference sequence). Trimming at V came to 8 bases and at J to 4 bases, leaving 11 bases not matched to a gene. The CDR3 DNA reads TGTGCCAGCCGGGACAGGGAATCTCTCGGCACTGAAGCTTTCTTT. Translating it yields CASRDRESLGTEAFF. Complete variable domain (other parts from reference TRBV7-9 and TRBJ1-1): DTGVSQNPRHKITKRGQNVTFRCDPISEHNRLYWYRQTLGQGPEFLTYFQNEAQLEKSRLLSDRFSAERPKGSFSTLEIQRTEQGDSAMYLCASRDRESLGTEAFFGQGTRLTVV.

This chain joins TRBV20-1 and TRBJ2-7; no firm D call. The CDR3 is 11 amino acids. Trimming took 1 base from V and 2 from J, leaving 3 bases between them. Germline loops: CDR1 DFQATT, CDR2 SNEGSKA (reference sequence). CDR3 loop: CSARAPYEQYF. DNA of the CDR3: TGCAGTGCTAGAGCCCCCTACGAGCAGTACTTC.

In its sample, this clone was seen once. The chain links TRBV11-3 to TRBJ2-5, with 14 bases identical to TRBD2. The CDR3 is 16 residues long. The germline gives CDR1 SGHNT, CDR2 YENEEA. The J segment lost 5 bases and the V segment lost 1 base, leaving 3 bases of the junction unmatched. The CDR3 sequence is CASSLGLAGGSETQYF. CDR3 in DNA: TGTGCCAGCAGCTTAGGACTAGCGGGAGGGTCGGAGACCCAGTACTTC.

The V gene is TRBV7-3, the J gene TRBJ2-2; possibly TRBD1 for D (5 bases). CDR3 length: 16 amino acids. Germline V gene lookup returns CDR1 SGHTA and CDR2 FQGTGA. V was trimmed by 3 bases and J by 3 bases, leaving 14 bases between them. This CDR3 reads CASSFQGGLDTGELFF. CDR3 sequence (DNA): TGTGCCAGCAGCTTTCAGGGTGGTTTGGACACCGGGGAGCTGTTTTTT.

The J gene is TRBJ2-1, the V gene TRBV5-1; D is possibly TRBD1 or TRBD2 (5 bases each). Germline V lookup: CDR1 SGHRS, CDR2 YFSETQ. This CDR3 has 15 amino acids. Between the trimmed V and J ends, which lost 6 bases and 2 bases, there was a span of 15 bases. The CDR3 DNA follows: TGCGCCAGCAACTCCGGGGCTAGCCCCTACAATGAGCAGTTCTTC. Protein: CASNSGASPYNEQFF. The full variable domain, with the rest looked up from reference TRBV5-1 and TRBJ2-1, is KAGVTQTPRYLIKTRGQQVTLSCSPISGHRSVSWYQQTPGQGLQFLFEYFSETQRNKGNFPGRFSGRQFSNSRSEMNVSTLELGDSALYLCASNSGASPYNEQFFGPGTRLTVL.

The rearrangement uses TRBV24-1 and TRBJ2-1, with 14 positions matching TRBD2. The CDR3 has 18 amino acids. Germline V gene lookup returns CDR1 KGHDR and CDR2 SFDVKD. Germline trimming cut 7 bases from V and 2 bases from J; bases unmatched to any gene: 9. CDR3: CATSHGTSGRATYNEQFF. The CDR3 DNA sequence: TGTGCCACCAGCCACGGGACTAGCGGGAGAGCCACCTACAATGAGCAGTTCTTC.

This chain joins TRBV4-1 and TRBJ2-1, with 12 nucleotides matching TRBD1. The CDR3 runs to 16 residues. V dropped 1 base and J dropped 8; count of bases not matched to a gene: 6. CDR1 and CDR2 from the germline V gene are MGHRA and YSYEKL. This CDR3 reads CASSQGGTGGRDEQFF. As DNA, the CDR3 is TGCGCCAGCAGCCAAGGGGGGACAGGGGGCCGCGATGAGCAGTTCTTC.

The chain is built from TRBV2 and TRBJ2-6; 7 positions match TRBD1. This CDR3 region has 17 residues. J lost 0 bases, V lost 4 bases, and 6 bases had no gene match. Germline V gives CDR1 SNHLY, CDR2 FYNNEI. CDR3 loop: CASSGGPGGSGANVLTF. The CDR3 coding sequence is TGTGCCAGCAGTGGGGGGCCAGGGGGCTCTGGGGCCAACGTCCTGACTTTC.

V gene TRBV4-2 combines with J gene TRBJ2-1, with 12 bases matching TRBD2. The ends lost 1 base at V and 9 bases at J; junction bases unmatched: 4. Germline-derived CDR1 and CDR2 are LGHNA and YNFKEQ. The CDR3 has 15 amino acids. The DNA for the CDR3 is TGTGCCAGCAGCCAAGGGACTAGCGGGAAACTTGAGCAGTTCTTC. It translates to CASSQGTSGKLEQFF.

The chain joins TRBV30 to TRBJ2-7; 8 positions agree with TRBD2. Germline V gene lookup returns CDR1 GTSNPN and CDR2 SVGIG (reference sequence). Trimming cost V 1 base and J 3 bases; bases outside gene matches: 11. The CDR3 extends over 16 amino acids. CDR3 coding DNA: TGTGCCTGGAGTGCCAGGACGCCCGGGACTAGCTACGAGCAGTACTTC. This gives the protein CAWSARTPGTSYEQYF.

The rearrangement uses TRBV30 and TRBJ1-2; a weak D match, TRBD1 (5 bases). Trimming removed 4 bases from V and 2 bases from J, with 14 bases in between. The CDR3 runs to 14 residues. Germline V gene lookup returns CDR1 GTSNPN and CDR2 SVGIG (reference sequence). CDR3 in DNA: TGTGCCTGGAACGCTCAGGGTCTCAACTATGGCTACACCTTC. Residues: CAWNAQGLNYGYTF.

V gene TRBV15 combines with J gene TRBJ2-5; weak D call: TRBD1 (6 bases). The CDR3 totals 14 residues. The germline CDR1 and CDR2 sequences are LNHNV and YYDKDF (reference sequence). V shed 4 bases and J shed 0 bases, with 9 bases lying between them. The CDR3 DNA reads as TGTGCCACCAGCATTACAGGGAACCAAGAGACCCAGTACTTC. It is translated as CATSITGNQETQYF.

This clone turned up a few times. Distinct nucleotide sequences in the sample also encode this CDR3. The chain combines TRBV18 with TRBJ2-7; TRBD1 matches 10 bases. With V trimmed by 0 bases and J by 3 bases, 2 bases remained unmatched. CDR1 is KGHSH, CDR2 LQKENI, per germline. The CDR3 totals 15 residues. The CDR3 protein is CASSPPGQGSYEQYF. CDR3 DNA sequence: TGTGCCAGCTCACCACCGGGACAGGGGAGCTACGAGCAGTACTTC.

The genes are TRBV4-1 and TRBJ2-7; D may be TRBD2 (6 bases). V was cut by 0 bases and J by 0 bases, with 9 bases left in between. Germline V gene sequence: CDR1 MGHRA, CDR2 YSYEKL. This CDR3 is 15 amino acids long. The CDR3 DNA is TGCGCCAGCAGCCAAGATGGGACTCCCTCCTACGAGCAGTACTTC. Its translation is CASSQDGTPSYEQYF.

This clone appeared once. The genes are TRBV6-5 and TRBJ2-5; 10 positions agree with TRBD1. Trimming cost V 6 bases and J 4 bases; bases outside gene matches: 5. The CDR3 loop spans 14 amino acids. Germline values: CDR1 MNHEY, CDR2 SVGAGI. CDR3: CASRPRTGGETQYF. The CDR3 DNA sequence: TGTGCCAGCAGGCCTAGGACAGGGGGAGAGACCCAGTACTTC.

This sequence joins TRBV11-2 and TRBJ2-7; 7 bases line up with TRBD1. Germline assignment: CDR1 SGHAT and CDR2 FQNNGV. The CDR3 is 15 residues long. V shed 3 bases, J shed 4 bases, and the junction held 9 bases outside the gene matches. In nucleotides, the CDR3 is TGTGCCAGCAGCTTCCGCCGGGACAGAGTATACGAGCAGTACTTC. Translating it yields CASSFRRDRVYEQYF.

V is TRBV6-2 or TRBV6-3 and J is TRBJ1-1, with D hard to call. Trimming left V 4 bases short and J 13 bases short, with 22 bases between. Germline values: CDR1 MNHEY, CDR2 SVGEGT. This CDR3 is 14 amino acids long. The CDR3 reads CASSSQVGRRNIFF. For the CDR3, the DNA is TGTGCCAGCAGTTCCCAGGTCGGTAGGAGGAATATTTTCTTT.

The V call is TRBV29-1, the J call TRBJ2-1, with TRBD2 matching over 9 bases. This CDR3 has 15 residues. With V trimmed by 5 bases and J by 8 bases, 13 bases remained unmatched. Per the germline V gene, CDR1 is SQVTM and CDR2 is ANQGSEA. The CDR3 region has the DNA TGCAGCGTTCAAGGGGGAGCTAGCGGGGTCTATGAGCAGTTCTTC. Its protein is CSVQGGASGVYEQFF.

CDR3 coding DNA: TGTGCCAGCAGCTCCTCTTCCCGGCTTGAGCAGTTCTTC. Amino acid sequence: CASSSSSRLEQFF. This sequence joins TRBV5-6 and TRBJ2-1; unclear D gene. Per germline, CDR1 SGHDT and CDR2 YYEEEE. The CDR3 runs 13 residues. Trimming stripped 3 bases from V and 9 bases from J, with 13 bases between.

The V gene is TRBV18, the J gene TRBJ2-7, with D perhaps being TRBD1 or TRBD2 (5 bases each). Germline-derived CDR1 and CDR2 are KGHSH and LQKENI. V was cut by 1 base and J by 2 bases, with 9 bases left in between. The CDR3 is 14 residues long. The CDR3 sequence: CASSPRDLTYEQYF. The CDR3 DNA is TGTGCCAGCTCACCACGGGACCTCACCTACGAGCAGTACTTC.

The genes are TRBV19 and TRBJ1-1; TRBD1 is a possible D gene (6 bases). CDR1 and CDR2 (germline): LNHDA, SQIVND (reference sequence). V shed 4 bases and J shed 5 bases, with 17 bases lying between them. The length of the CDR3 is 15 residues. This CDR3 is CASSTGTRMVTEAFF. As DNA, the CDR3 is TGTGCCAGTAGTACCGGGACAAGAATGGTTACTGAAGCTTTCTTT.

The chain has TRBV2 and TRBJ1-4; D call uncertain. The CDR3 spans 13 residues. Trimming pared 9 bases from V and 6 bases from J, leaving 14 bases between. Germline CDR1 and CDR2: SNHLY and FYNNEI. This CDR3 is CASHRFSDEKLFF. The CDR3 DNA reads TGTGCCAGTCACCGATTTTCGGATGAAAAACTGTTTTTT. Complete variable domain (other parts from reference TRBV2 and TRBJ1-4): EPEVTQTPSHQVTQMGQEVILRCVPISNHLYFYWYRQILGQKVEFLVSFYNNEISEKSEIFDDQFSVERPDGSNFTLKIRSTKLEDSAMYFCASHRFSDEKLFFGSGTQLSVL.

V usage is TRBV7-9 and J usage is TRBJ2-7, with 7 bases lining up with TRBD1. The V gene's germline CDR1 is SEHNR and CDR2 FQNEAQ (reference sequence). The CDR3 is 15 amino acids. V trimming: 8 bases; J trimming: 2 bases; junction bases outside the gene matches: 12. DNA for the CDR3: TGTGCCAGCGGACACGGGACAGAAAAAGCCTACGAGCAGTACTTC. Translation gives CASGHGTEKAYEQYF. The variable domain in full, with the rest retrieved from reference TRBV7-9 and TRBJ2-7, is DTGVSQNPRHKITKRGQNVTFRCDPISEHNRLYWYRQTLGQGPEFLTYFQNEAQLEKSRLLSDRFSAERPKGSFSTLEIQRTEQGDSAMYLCASGHGTEKAYEQYFGPGTRLTVT.

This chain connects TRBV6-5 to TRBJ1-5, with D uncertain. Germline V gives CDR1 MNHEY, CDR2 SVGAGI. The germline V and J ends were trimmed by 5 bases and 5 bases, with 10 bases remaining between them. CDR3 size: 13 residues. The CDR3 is CASSPDGYQPQHF. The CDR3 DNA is TGTGCCAGCAGTCCGGACGGCTATCAGCCCCAGCATTTT.

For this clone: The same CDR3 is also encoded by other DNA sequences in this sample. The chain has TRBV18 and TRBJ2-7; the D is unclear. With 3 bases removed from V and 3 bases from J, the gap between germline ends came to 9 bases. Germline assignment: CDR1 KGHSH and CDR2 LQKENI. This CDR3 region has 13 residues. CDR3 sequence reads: CASSPASSYEQYF. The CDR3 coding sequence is TGTGCCAGCTCACCGGCCAGCAGCTACGAGCAGTACTTC. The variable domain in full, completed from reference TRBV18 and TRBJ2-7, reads NAGVMQNPRHLVRRRGQEARLRCSPMKGHSHVYWYRQLPEEGLKFMVYLQKENIIDESGMPKERFSAEFPKEGPSILRIQQVVRGDSAAYFCASSPASSYEQYFGPGTRLTVT.